This T cell receptor (beta chain) was captured in a study of patients and donors after allogeneic stem cell transplantation (dated by TCRdb to the early 2020s). The library was built by means of RT-PCR. TCRdb lists the instrument as NextSeq 550. TCRdb reworked the public reads: Q25 trimming with fastp, MiXCR clone assembly, productive beta chains retained. Each CDR3 protein gets just one entry, which takes the most common genes and DNA from the rows behind it. The sample table shows about 960,000 distinct CDR3 sequences, and roughly 18% are seen once. Of the sample, about 6% is held by the ten largest clones. Concerning this clonotype: The specificity of this receptor is unknown. Base qualities were left out, and no much larger clone turns up one base away.

The germline V gene gives CDR1 as SGHTA and CDR2 as FQGNSA. V lost 2 bases and J lost 8 bases; the stretch between them is 7 bases long. There are 13 amino acids in the CDR3, from cysteine to phenylalanine inclusive. Left in the record is the CDR3 DNA by itself, 39 bases read in frame from the first base. Source material: blood, either unsorted or a sorted T cell fraction (not recorded which). This sequence uses TRBV7-2 and TRBJ1-6, with an unclear D gene assignment. The sequence was obtained from a human donor who was either an allogeneic HSCT recipient or a stem cell or donor lymphocyte infusion donor (not recorded which). It is not recorded whose cells these are; they may come from a transplant donor. The CDR3 here reads CASSLRPDSPLHF. The nucleotide sequence reads TGTGCCAGCAGCTTAAGACCGGATTCACCCCTCCACTTT.